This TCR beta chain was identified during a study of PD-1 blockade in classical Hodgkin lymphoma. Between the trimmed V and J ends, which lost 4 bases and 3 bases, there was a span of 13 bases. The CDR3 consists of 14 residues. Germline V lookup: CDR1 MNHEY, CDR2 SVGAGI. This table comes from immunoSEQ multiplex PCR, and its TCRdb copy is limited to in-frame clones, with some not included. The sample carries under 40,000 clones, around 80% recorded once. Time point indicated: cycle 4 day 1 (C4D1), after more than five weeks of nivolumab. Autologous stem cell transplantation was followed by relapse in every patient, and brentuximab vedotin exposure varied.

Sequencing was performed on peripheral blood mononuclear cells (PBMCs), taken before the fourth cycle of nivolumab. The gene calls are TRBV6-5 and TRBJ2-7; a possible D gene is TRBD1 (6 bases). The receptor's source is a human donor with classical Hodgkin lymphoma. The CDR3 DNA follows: TGTGCCAGCAGTTCAGGGACACCTCACTACGAGCAGTACTTC. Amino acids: CASSSGTPHYEQYF.